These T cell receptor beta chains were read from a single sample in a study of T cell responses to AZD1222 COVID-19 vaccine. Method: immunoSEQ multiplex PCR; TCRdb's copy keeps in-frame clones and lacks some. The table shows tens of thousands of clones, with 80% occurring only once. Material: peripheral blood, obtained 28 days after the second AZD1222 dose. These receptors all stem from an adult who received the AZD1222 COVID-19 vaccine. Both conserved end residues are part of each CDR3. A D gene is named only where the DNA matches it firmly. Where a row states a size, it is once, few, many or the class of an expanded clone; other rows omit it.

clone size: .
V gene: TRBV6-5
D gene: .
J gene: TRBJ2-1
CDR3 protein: CASSYSSDFYNEQFF
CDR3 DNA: TGTGCCAGCAGTTACTCGAGTGACTTTTACAATGAGCAGTTCTTC

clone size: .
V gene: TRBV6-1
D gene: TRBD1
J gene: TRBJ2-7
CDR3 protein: CASSEASWTGDYEQYF
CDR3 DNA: TGTGCCAGCAGTGAAGCGAGTTGGACAGGGGACTACGAGCAGTACTTC

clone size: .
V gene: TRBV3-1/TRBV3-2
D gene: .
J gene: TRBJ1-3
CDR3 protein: CASSHQRDHSGNTIYF
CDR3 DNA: TGTGCCAGCAGCCACCAGCGGGACCACTCTGGAAACACCATATATTTT

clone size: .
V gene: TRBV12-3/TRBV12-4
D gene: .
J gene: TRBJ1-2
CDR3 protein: CASSLAGLGYTF
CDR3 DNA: TGTGCCAGCAGTTTAGCCGGATTGGGCTACACCTTC

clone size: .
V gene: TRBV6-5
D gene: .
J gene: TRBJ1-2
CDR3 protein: CASSYGSGRSNRYTF
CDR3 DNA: TGTGCCAGCAGTTACGGAAGTGGCAGGTCGAACCGCTACACCTTC

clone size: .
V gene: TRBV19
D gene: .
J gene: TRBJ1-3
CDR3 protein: CATRGTGNTIYF
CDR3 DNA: TGTGCCACCCGAGGGACTGGAAACACCATATATTTT

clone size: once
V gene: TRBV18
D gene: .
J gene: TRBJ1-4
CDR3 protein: CASSPPGATNEKLFF
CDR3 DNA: TGTGCCAGCTCACCACCGGGAGCAACTAATGAAAAACTGTTTTTT

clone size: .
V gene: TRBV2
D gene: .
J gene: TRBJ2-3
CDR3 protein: CASSELVRSTDTQYF
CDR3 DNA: TGTGCCAGCAGTGAACTGGTCAGGAGCACAGATACGCAGTATTTT

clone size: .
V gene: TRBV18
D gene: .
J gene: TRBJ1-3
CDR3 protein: CASANSGAFSGNTIYF
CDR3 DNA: TGTGCCAGCGCCAACTCAGGGGCCTTCTCTGGAAACACCATATATTTT

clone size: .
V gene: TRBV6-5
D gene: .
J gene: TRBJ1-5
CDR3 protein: CASTQGLNQPQHF
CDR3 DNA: TGTGCCAGCACACAGGGCCTTAATCAGCCCCAGCATTTT

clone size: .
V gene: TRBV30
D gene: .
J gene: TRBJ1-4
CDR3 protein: CAWSVLRGTNEKLFF
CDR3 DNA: TGTGCCTGGAGTGTACTTCGGGGAACTAATGAAAAACTGTTTTTT

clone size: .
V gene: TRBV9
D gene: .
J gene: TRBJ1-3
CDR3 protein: CASSVEGASGNTIYF
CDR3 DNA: TGTGCCAGCAGCGTCGAAGGGGCCTCTGGAAACACCATATATTTT

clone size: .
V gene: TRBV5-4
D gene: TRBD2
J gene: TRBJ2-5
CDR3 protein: CASSLGASGGVETQYF
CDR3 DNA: TGTGCCAGCAGCTTGGGGGCTAGCGGGGGTGTGGAGACCCAGTACTTC

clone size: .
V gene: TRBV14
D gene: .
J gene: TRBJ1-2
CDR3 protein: CASSQVSGFYYGYTF
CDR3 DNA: TGTGCCAGCAGCCAAGTTAGCGGGTTTTACTATGGCTACACCTTC

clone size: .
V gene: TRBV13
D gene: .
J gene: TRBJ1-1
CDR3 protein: CASSLDPAKGPNTEAFF
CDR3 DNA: TGTGCCAGCAGCTTAGACCCGGCCAAGGGGCCGAACACTGAAGCTTTCTTT

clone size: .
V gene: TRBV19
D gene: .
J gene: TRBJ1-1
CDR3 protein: CASSFGPGGNTEAFF
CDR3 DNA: TGTGCCAGTAGCTTTGGCCCGGGGGGAAACACTGAAGCTTTCTTT

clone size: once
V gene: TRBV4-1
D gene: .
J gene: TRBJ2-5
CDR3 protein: CASSQGGTGSILAQYF
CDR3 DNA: TGCGCCAGCAGCCAAGGGGGGACCGGCTCAATCTTGGCCCAGTACTTC

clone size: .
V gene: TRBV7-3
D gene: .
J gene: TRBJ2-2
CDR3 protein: CASNLVIPGELFF
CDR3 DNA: TGTGCCAGCAACCTTGTTATCCCCGGGGAGCTGTTTTTT

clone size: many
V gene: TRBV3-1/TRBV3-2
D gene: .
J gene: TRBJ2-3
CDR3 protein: CASSHPLGLINSDTQYF
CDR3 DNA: TGTGCCAGCAGCCACCCCCTAGGTCTTATCAATTCAGATACGCAGTATTTT

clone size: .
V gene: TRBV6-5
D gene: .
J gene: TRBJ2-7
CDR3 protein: CASSPRGLGSYEQYF
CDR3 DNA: TGTGCCAGCAGCCCCAGGGGATTAGGATCCTACGAGCAGTACTTC

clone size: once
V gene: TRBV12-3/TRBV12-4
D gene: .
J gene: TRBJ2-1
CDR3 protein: CASRTGLDEQFF
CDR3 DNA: TGTGCCAGCAGGACAGGCTTGGATGAGCAGTTCTTC

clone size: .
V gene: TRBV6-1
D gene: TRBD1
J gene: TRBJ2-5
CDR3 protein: CASSEFGTGVIETQYF
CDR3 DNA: TGTGCCAGCAGTGAATTCGGGACAGGGGTCATCGAGACCCAGTACTTC

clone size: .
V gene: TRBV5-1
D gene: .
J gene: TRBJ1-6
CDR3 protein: CASSPGGYSPLHF
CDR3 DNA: TGCGCCAGCAGCCCTGGCGGCTATTCACCCCTCCACTTT

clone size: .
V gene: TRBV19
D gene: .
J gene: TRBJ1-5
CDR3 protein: CASSGHSQPQHF
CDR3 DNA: TGTGCCAGTAGTGGGCATAGTCAGCCCCAGCATTTT

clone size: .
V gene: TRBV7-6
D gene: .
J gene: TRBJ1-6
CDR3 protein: CASTLGPEMESPLHF
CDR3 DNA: TGTGCCAGCACCCTCGGTCCGGAGATGGAGTCCCCCCTCCACTTT

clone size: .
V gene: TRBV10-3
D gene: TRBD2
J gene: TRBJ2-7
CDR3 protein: CAISELAGRYEQYF
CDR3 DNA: TGTGCCATCAGTGAACTAGCGGGGCGCTACGAGCAGTACTTC

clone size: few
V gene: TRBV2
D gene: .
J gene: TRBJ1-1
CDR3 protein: CASSEDRAYTEAFF
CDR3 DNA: TGTGCCAGCAGTGAAGACAGGGCGTACACTGAAGCTTTCTTT